Each of the 7 T cell receptor beta chains below was sequenced from the same sample in a study of blood T cells in healthy people across ages. Using a J-beta primer mix together with a sample-barcoded 5' primer, a second PCR was run for 7 to 11 cycles. TCRdb re-called the 5' RACE reads through MiXCR, storing one row per CDR3 protein. Among about 620,000 distinct CDR3 sequences listed, approximately 21% were seen once. Sequenced input: blood. These receptor sequences come from a man between 65 and 85 years old in good health.

At least ten counts were recorded for this clonotype. The chain is built from TRBV6-2 or TRBV6-3 and TRBJ2-1, with D possibly TRBD2 on 6 matching bases. V dropped 6 bases and J dropped 6 bases, with 12 bases sitting between them. This CDR3 has 13 amino acids. CDR1 MNHEY and CDR2 SVGEGT come from the germline V gene. CDR3 region: CASRKTSLNEQFF. The CDR3, as DNA: TGTGCCAGCAGGAAAACTAGCCTCAATGAGCAGTTCTTC.

The chain employs TRBV6-4 and TRBJ2-1; D tentatively fits TRBD1 or TRBD2 (5 bases each). V lost 4 bases and J 8 bases, leaving 21 bases between the germline ends. Germline lookup yields CDR1 MRHNA and CDR2 SNTAGT. The CDR3 sequence is 16 residues long. CDR3 DNA: TGTGCCAGCAGTGCCTACCGGGACGTCGGGGTAGATGAGCAGTTCTTC. Its translation: CASSAYRDVGVDEQFF.

The J gene is TRBJ2-1, the V gene TRBV19; unclear D gene. V gave up 5 bases and J gave up 0 bases, with 11 bases separating them. Germline-derived CDR1 and CDR2 are LNHDA and SQIVND (reference sequence). The CDR3 length is 15 residues. Here the CDR3 reads CASSEARLSYNEQFF. CDR3 sequence (DNA): TGTGCCAGTAGTGAGGCGCGGCTCTCCTACAATGAGCAGTTCTTC.

This clonotype showed up just a few times. This chain connects TRBV20-1 to TRBJ2-5, with a tentative D call TRBD2 (5 bases). The J call is uncertain, as TRBJ2-7 better fits the DNA end. This CDR3 has 14 residues. Germline CDR1 is DFQATT and CDR2 is SNEGSKA (reference sequence). Written as DNA, the CDR3 is TGCAGTGCAGCCCTACCGGGATCCTCAAACGAGCAGTACTTC. It is translated as CSAALPGSSNEQYF.

This clonotype appeared a few times. V gene TRBV7-3 combines with J gene TRBJ2-5; D possibly uses TRBD1 or TRBD2 (5 bases each). The end of the DNA is better explained by TRBJ2-1, so the J call may be wrong. CDR3 length equals 15 residues. Germline V gene data show CDR1 as SGHTA and CDR2 as FQGTGA. DNA of the CDR3: TGTGCCAGCAGCTTAACCCCGGAGAGGGGCAATGAGCAGTTCTTC. This translates into CASSLTPERGNEQFF.

In its sample, this clonotype was seen a few times. One base away lies a much larger clone, so this may be a sequencing read error. This rearrangement joins TRBV28 to TRBJ2-5; 7 bases align to TRBD1. The germline gives CDR1 MDHEN, CDR2 SYDVKM. This CDR3 is 13 amino acids long. CDR3 sequence reads: CVSSLQGTETQYF. The CDR3 nucleotides read TGTGTCAGCAGTCTACAGGGGACGGAGACCCAGTACTTC.

This clonotype appeared a few times. The chain uses TRBV15 and TRBJ1-4; the D is unclear. Trimming shortened V by 0 bases and J by 5 bases, and 10 bases separated the two germline ends. Germline values: CDR1 LNHNV, CDR2 YYDKDF (reference sequence). CDR3 length equals 15 residues. CDR3 DNA sequence: TGTGCCACCAGCAGAGAAGCATCCCCCAATGAAAAACTGTTTTTT. Its protein product is CATSREASPNEKLFF.